Each of the 4 T cell receptor beta chains below was sequenced from the same sample in a study of beta chain features in type 1 diabetes. General study findings and limits: TCRB CDR3s from Type 1 diabetes patients were moderately but significantly shorter in all four CD4+ subsets.

These TCRs are of unknown antigen specificity. Every isolated RNA sample was fully reverse transcribed, so sequencing captured expressed TCRB transcripts. Sequenced by immunoSEQ multiplex PCR; TCRdb stores in-frame clones only, minus some. The sample yields around 26,000 clones, around 68% seen once. Sequenced: stem cell memory CD4+ T cells from blood. The receptors originated from a woman in her 40s with type 1 diabetes.

This clone has a handful of counts. V is TRBV6-5 and J is TRBJ2-3, with 8 bases aligning to TRBD1. V lost 7 bases and J lost 4; bases outside the gene matches: 7. This CDR3 spans 14 amino acids. The germline gives CDR1 MNHEY, CDR2 SVGAGI. CDR3 amino acids: CASNRDRLPDTQYF. The CDR3 coding sequence is TGTGCCAGCAACCGGGACAGGCTCCCAGATACGCAGTATTTT.

This sequence joins TRBV5-4 and TRBJ2-1, with D perhaps TRBD2 (6 bases). The V end lost 0 bases, the J end lost 10 bases, and 11 bases lay between the germline ends. Looked up from germline, CDR1 is SGHNT and CDR2 is YYREEE (reference sequence). This CDR3 contains 13 residues. CDR3 sequence (DNA): TGTGCCAGCAGCTTGGGACTAGTTAGGGAGCAGTTCTTC. Amino acids: CASSLGLVREQFF. The variable domain in full, with the rest retrieved from reference TRBV5-4 and TRBJ2-1, is ETGVTQSPTHLIKTRGQQVTLRCSSQSGHNTVSWYQQALGQGPQFIFQYYREEENGRGNFPPRFSGLQFPNYSSELNVNALELDDSALYLCASSLGLVREQFFGPGTRLTVL.

The chain couples TRBV19 to TRBJ1-1, with 11 bases identical to TRBD1. This CDR3 region has 14 residues. CDR1 is LNHDA and CDR2 is SQIVND in the germline V gene (reference sequence). Trimming took 5 bases from V and 4 from J; bases not matched to a gene: 3. CDR3 residues: CASSSGTGGTEAFF. CDR3 nucleotides: TGTGCCAGTAGTTCTGGGACAGGGGGCACTGAAGCTTTCTTT.

Only a few counts were recorded for this clone. The genes are TRBV4-3 and TRBJ2-3; unclear D gene. The V and J ends lost 2 bases and 4 bases respectively, with 4 bases between them. CDR1 is LGHNA, CDR2 YSLEER, per germline. CDR3 length: 12 amino acids. This CDR3 is CASSQRADTQYF. CDR3 DNA: TGCGCCAGCAGCCAACGGGCAGATACGCAGTATTTT.